This section outlines one TCR beta chain sequence together with its context. The target antigen is unknown. The V gene's germline CDR1 is PRHDT and CDR2 FYEKMQ (reference sequence). The CDR3 loop spans 15 amino acids. J was trimmed by 1 base and V by 4 bases; bases with no gene match: 5. Extracted from the samples, RNA was reverse transcribed into cDNA to serve as the sequencing template. Profiling relied on immunoSEQ multiplex PCR, and the TCRdb table lists in-frame clones only, not all of them. This sample carries 120,000 or so clones, about 61% of them seen once, and the ten largest clones take around 30%. Treatment noted: oral pan-JAK inhibitor, 5-10 mg twice daily. Specimens obtained from alopecia areata patients comprised lesional scalp punch biopsies and peripheral blood. The sample originates from a study of CD8+ T cells in alopecia areata. Study-wide findings and caveats: Lesional scalp displayed greater clonality than normal scalp, most notably in alopecia totalis/universalis.

V and J are TRBV13 and TRBJ2-7, with TRBD1 matching over 9 bases. The source was CD8+ T cells sorted from blood, collected at week 4, from a patient treated with tofacitinib. The TCR originated in a human donor with alopecia areata. The DNA for the CDR3 is TGTGCCAGCAGCTCGGGACAGGGCGCTTCCTACGAGCAGTACTTC. Protein: CASSSGQGASYEQYF.